Below, one T cell receptor beta chain is given with its context. Its antigen is undetermined. The entry originates in a study of cytomegalovirus exposure and HLA in healthy donors. V was pared by 4 bases and J by 2 bases, with 15 bases between. The CDR3 extends over 17 amino acids. Germline assignment: CDR1 MNHEY and CDR2 SMNVEV (reference sequence). Libraries were prepared by immunoSEQ multiplex PCR; TCRdb keeps only in-frame clonotypes and omits some of them. The data contain hundreds of thousands of clones, less than 90% of them singletons. Separation from the approximately 690-subject first cohort characterized the approximately 120-subject validation cohort, to which the donors belonged. The study's findings and limits: Among TCR sequences, most were rare, though some public TCRs appeared in many donors.

The chain combines TRBV27 with TRBJ2-6; possibly TRBD1 for D (6 bases). The material sequenced was PBMCs. The receptor was derived from a woman between 18 and 29 years old in good health and CMV-seronegative. The CDR3 region is CASSSDLQGTGANVLTF. The CDR3 coding sequence is TGTGCCAGCAGTTCCGACCTACAGGGAACTGGGGCCAACGTCCTGACTTTC.